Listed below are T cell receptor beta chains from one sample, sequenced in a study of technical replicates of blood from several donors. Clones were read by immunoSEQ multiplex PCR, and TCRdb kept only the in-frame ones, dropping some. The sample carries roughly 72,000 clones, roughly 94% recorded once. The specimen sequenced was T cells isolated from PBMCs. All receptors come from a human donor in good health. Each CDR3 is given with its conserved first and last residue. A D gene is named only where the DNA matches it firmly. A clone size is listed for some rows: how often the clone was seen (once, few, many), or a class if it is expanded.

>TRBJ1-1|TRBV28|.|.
TGTGCCAGCAGTTCCCGGGAGAGGAAAGCTTTCTTT
CASSSRERKAFF
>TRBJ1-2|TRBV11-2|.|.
TGTGCCAGCAGCTTAGACCCGGGGAAGAACTATGGCTACACCTTC
CASSLDPGKNYGYTF
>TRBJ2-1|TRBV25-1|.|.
TGTGCCAGCAGCATCAGCTACAATGAGCAGTTCTTC
CASSISYNEQFF
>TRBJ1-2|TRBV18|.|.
TGTGCCAGCTCCAAACAAGGGGCAGACTATGGCTACACCTTC
CASSKQGADYGYTF
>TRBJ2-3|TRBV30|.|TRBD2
TGTGCCTGGAGTGAAGGACTAGCGGGCTCAGATACGCAGTATTTT
CAWSEGLAGSDTQYF
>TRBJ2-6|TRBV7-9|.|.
TGTGCCAGCTGGCCGTCTGGGGCCAACGTCCTGACTTTC
CASWPSGANVLTF
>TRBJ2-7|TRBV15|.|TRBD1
TGTGCCACCAGCCCCGGGACAGGAGTTTTCTACGAGCAGTACTTC
CATSPGTGVFYEQYF
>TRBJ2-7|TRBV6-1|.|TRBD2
TGTGCCAGCAGAGAACTACTAGCGCGTCGAACACCGAGCTCCTACGAGCAGTACTTC
CASRELLARRTPSSYEQYF
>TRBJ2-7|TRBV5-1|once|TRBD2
TGCGCCAGCAGCTTGAGCCTAGCGGGAGTAGACGAGCAGTACTTC
CASSLSLAGVDEQYF
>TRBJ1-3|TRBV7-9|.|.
TGTGCCAGCAGCCCCGACCGGGGTTCTGGAAACACCATATATTTT
CASSPDRGSGNTIYF
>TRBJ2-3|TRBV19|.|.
TGTGCCAGTAGCGATGCGCCCAATCATTACACAGATACGCAGTATTTT
CASSDAPNHYTDTQYF
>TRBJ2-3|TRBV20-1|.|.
TGCAGTGCTAGTTTGCGCGGTACGCAGTATTTT
CSASLRGTQYF
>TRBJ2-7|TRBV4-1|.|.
TGCGCCAGCAGCCAAGGCACCGGGACACCCCTTTACGAGCAGTACTTC
CASSQGTGTPLYEQYF
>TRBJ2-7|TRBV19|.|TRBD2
TGTGCCAGTAGTATTGGAGCGGGAGAGTCCTACGAGCAGTACTTC
CASSIGAGESYEQYF
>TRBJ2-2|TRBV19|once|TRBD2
TGTGCCAGTAGTATAGGACTAGCGGGAGAGAACACCGGGGAGCTGTTTTTT
CASSIGLAGENTGELFF
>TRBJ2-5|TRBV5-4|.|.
TGTGCCAGCAGCTTGCAACAGACGGCAGAGACCCAGTACTTC
CASSLQQTAETQYF
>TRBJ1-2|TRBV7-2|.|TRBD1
TGTGCCAGCAGTTTATGGACAGGGCGCGGCTACACCTTC
CASSLWTGRGYTF
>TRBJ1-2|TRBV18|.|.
TGTGCCAGCTCACCAACCGAATTAGATGGCTACACCTTC
CASSPTELDGYTF
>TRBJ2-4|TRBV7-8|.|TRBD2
TGTGCCAGCAGCCCACCGACTAGCGGAGGGGAAAACATTCAGTACTTC
CASSPPTSGGENIQYF
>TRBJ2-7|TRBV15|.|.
TGTGCCACCAGCAGTAGACAGGAGCAGTACTTC
CATSSRQEQYF
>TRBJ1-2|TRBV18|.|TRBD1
TGTGCCAGCTCACCCAGACAGGGGGAGGACTATGGCTACACCTTC
CASSPRQGEDYGYTF
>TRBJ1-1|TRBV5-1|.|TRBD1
TGCGCCAGCAGGACAGGGGGCATAGGGAACACTGAAGCTTTCTTT
CASRTGGIGNTEAFF
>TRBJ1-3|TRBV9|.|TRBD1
TGTGCCAGCAGTCAGGGGGCATTCGGAAACACCATATATTTT
CASSQGAFGNTIYF
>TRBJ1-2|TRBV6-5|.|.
TGTGCCAGCAGTTACTCGAAACAGTCGGGCTACACCTTC
CASSYSKQSGYTF
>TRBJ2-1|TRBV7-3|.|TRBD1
TGTGCCAGCAGCTTCCGGGACAGCTCCTACAATGAGCAGTTCTTC
CASSFRDSSYNEQFF
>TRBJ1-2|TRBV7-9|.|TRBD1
TGTGCCAGCAGCCCCGGGACAGGGAATGGCTACACCTTC
CASSPGTGNGYTF
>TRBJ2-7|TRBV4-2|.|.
TGTGCCAGCAGCCAAGATAAAACGACTCCGACAGACCTATACTACGAGCAGTACTTC
CASSQDKTTPTDLYYEQYF
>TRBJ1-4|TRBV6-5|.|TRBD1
TGCTCAGGGAACAGGGGGAGAGAAAAACTGTTTTTT
CSGNRGREKLFF
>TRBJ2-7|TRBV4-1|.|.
TGCGCCAGCAGCCAAGGGACAGTACCTTACGAGCAGTACTTC
CASSQGTVPYEQYF
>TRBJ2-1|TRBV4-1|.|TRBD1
TGCGCCAGCAGCCGAGCGGGACAGGGGGCTCTAGCGGGAGCCAATGAGCAGTTCTTC
CASSRAGQGALAGANEQFF
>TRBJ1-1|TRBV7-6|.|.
TGTGCCAGCAGCCTATCTTGGGACTTTGACACTGAAGCTTTCTTT
CASSLSWDFDTEAFF
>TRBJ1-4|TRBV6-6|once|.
TGTGCCAGCAGTAGAGGAGGAATTAATGAAAAACTGTTTTTT
CASSRGGINEKLFF
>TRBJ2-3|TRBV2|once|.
TGTGCCAGCAGTGTGTCGACTAGTGGCTCAGATACGCAGTATTTT
CASSVSTSGSDTQYF
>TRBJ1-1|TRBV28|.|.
TGTGCCAGCAGTACGCCGGGACTGAATTTCGACACTGAAGCTTTCTTT
CASSTPGLNFDTEAFF
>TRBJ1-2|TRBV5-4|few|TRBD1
TGTGCCAGCAGCTTTTTAAACAGGGGAGGCTACACCTTC
CASSFLNRGGYTF
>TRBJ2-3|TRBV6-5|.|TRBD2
TGTGCCAGCAGTTACTTAGCGGGGCTTGGTGATACGCAGTATTTT
CASSYLAGLGDTQYF
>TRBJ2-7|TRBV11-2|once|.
TGTGCCAGCAGCTTAGGCCGGAGCGAGCAGTACTTC
CASSLGRSEQYF
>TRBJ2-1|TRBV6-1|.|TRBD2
TGTGCCAGCAGTGAACTAGCGGGAGGGTACAATGAGCAGTTCTTC
CASSELAGGYNEQFF
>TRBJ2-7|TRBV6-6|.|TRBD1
TGTGCCAGCACCCCCAGGGGGCCCAGCTCCTACGAGCAGTACTTC
CASTPRGPSSYEQYF
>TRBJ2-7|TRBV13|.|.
TGTGCCAGCAGCCACCCGGAGAACTACGAGCAGTACTTC
CASSHPENYEQYF
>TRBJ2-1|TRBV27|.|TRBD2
TGTGCCAGCAGTTTATTACTAGCGGGAGGGCCCGGGCATGAGCAGTTCTTC
CASSLLLAGGPGHEQFF
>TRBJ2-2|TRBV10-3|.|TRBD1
TGTGCCATCAGTGATGGGACAGGGGTTACCGGGGAGCTGTTTTTT
CAISDGTGVTGELFF
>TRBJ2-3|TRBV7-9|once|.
TGTGCCAGCAGCCCGGTTCCAAGCGGACTTGGGAATACGCAGTATTTT
CASSPVPSGLGNTQYF
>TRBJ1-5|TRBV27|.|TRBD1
TGTGCCAGCAGCTGGGGGACAGGGACTCAGCCCCAGCATTTT
CASSWGTGTQPQHF
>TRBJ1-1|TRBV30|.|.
TGTGCCCTGACCCGGGTCCAAGCTTTCTTT
CALTRVQAFF
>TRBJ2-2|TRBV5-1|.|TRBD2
TGCGCCAGCAGCCCCGGGACTAGCGGGAGGGCCGGGGAGCTGTTTTTT
CASSPGTSGRAGELFF
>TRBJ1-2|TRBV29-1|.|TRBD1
TGCAGCGCTTTCGACAGGGCGCGGGGAGGCTACACCTTC
CSAFDRARGGYTF
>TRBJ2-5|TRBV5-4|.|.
TGTGCCAGCAGTTCCAGGGCGAAAGAGACCCAGTACTTC
CASSSRAKETQYF
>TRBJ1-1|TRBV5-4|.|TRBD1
TGTGCCAGCAACGGACAGGGTTTGGTAACTGAAGCTTTCTTT
CASNGQGLVTEAFF
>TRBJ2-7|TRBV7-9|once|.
TGTGCCAGCAGCTTTCCCCTGGGGAGCTCCTACGAGCAGTACTTC
CASSFPLGSSYEQYF
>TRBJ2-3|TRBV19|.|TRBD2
TGTGCCAGTACGCTAGCGGGAGCTACAGATACGCAGTATTTT
CASTLAGATDTQYF
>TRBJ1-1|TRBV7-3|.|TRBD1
TGTGCCAGCAGCTTAGGAGGGGGCGGCGGAGCTTTCTTT
CASSLGGGGGAFF
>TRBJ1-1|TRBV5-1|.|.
TGCGCCAGCAGCGCGCAGAACACTGAAGCTTTCTTT
CASSAQNTEAFF
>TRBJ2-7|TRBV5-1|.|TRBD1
TGCGCCAGCAGCGTGGGACAGGGGATTTACGATGAGCAGTACTTC
CASSVGQGIYDEQYF
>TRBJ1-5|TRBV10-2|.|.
TGCGCCAGCAGTGAGTTAGGACTTTATAGCAATCAGCCCCAGCATTTT
CASSELGLYSNQPQHF